Following are 10 T cell receptor beta chains from one sample sequenced in a study of blood T cell repertoires in COVID-19. Method: immunoSEQ multiplex PCR; TCRdb's copy keeps in-frame clones and lacks some. The repertoire consists of some 290,000 clones, with roughly 86% occurring once and the leading ten covering more than 9.5%. The sample was peripheral blood. The receptor source for this set is a woman aged 30 to 39 with COVID-19, enrolled during active disease.

This chain uses TRBV7-9 with TRBJ1-2; D remains unclear. Germline values: CDR1 SEHNR, CDR2 FQNEAQ (reference sequence). V was pared by 4 bases and J by 2 bases, with 14 bases between. This CDR3 has 15 amino acids. The CDR3 bases are TGTGCCAGCAGCTCCGACATCCAACGAAACTATGGCTACACCTTC. This sequence encodes CASSSDIQRNYGYTF. The full variable domain, in which reference TRBV7-9 and TRBJ1-2 provide the parts outside the CDR3, is DTGVSQNPRHKITKRGQNVTFRCDPISEHNRLYWYRQTLGQGPEFLTYFQNEAQLEKSRLLSDRFSAERPKGSFSTLEIQRTEQGDSAMYLCASSSDIQRNYGYTFGSGTRLTVV.

This clone was detected only a few times. This chain connects TRBV19 to TRBJ1-5, with TRBD1 matching 8 bases. The germline CDR1 and CDR2 sequences are LNHDA and SQIVND (reference sequence). CDR3 length equals 15 residues. V was clipped by 3 bases and J by 2 bases; unmatched bases: 3. The CDR3 loop reads CASSIGQGRNQPQHF. The CDR3 bases are TGTGCCAGTAGTATTGGACAGGGCCGCAATCAGCCCCAGCATTTT.

This clone has a handful of counts. V gene TRBV11-2 combines with J gene TRBJ2-2; D perhaps matches TRBD1 (6 bases). CDR1 is SGHAT, CDR2 FQNNGV, per germline. This CDR3 has 16 residues. The V and J ends lost 1 base and 5 bases respectively, with 14 bases between them. The CDR3 loop reads CASSLGWTVETGELFF. CDR3 sequence (DNA): TGTGCCAGCAGCTTAGGCTGGACAGTCGAGACCGGGGAGCTGTTTTTT.

This clone was counted once. CDR3: CASSFRAQGEDTQYF. CDR3 DNA sequence: TGTGCCAGCAGCTTTCGGGCCCAGGGGGAAGATACGCAGTATTTT. The chain combines TRBV5-6 with TRBJ2-3; TRBD1 matches at 7 bases. CDR3 length: 15 residues. Germline V gene lookup returns CDR1 SGHDT and CDR2 YYEEEE. With 2 bases clipped from V and 5 bases from J, the junction kept 8 bases outside the gene matches.

The rearrangement links TRBV9 to TRBJ1-3; D ambiguous. This CDR3 is 17 amino acids long. Deletions cut 0 bases from V and 0 bases from J, with 13 bases between. CDR1 SGDLS and CDR2 YYNGEE come from the germline V gene. The CDR3 sequence is CASSVGAGSSSGNTIYF. The CDR3 DNA follows: TGTGCCAGCAGCGTAGGGGCAGGCTCAAGCTCTGGAAACACCATATATTTT.

The chain has TRBV5-4 and TRBJ2-4, with a tentative D call TRBD1 (6 bases). There are 16 residues in the CDR3. Trimming removed 1 base from V and 5 bases from J, with 16 bases in between. Germline values: CDR1 SGHNT, CDR2 YYREEE (reference sequence). The CDR3 bases are TGTGCCAGCAGCTTGCTTCCAGGGGAAGGGCAAAACATTCAGTACTTC. Its translation: CASSLLPGEGQNIQYF. The full variable domain, its missing parts supplied by reference TRBV5-4 and TRBJ2-4, is ETGVTQSPTHLIKTRGQQVTLRCSSQSGHNTVSWYQQALGQGPQFIFQYYREEENGRGNFPPRFSGLQFPNYSSELNVNALELDDSALYLCASSLLPGEGQNIQYFGAGTRLSVL.

The rearrangement joins TRBV7-9 to TRBJ1-2; tentative D call: TRBD1 (5 bases). CDR3 length: 13 amino acids. Looked up from germline, CDR1 is SEHNR and CDR2 is FQNEAQ (reference sequence). V was trimmed by 3 bases and J by 8 bases, leaving 13 bases between them. DNA of the CDR3: TGTGCCAGCAGCTTTGGGACGGGGGACGGCTACACCTTC. It is translated as CASSFGTGDGYTF.

This chain links TRBV7-9 with TRBJ2-2; a possible D gene is TRBD2 (6 bases). Trimming left V 5 bases short and J 6 bases short, with 16 bases between. The CDR3 has 15 amino acids. The germline gives CDR1 SEHNR, CDR2 FQNEAQ (reference sequence). CDR3 in DNA: TGTGCCAGCAGCCCGGGAGCGAGGCTTGCCGGGGAGCTGTTTTTT. This gives the protein CASSPGARLAGELFF. The variable domain in full, with the rest retrieved from reference TRBV7-9 and TRBJ2-2, is DTGVSQNPRHKITKRGQNVTFRCDPISEHNRLYWYRQTLGQGPEFLTYFQNEAQLEKSRLLSDRFSAERPKGSFSTLEIQRTEQGDSAMYLCASSPGARLAGELFFGEGSRLTVL.

CDR3 nucleotide sequence: TGCGCCAGCAGCGAGGACAGGGAAGCTTTCTTT. Translating it yields CASSEDREAFF. V usage is TRBV5-1 and J usage is TRBJ1-1; TRBD1 agrees at 7 bases. The V segment lost 4 bases and the J segment 8 bases; nucleotides outside the gene matches: 2. Germline V gene sequence: CDR1 SGHRS, CDR2 YFSETQ. The CDR3 is 11 residues long. Full variable domain (outside the CDR3, taken from reference TRBV5-1 and TRBJ1-1): KAGVTQTPRYLIKTRGQQVTLSCSPISGHRSVSWYQQTPGQGLQFLFEYFSETQRNKGNFPGRFSGRQFSNSRSEMNVSTLELGDSALYLCASSEDREAFFGQGTRLTVV.

The gene calls are TRBV28 and TRBJ2-2; maybe TRBD1 (5 bases). Trimming shortened V by 5 bases and J by 2 bases, and 18 bases separated the two germline ends. The CDR3 is 17 amino acids. The V gene's germline CDR1 is MDHEN and CDR2 SYDVKM. In DNA, the CDR3 is TGTGCCAGCAGTCCCCGAAGGACATACCTAAACACCGGGGAGCTGTTTTTT. Its translation: CASSPRRTYLNTGELFF.